This T cell receptor (beta chain) was identified in a study of blood T cell repertoires in COVID-19. Sequencing was performed with immunoSEQ multiplex PCR; in TCRdb, only in-frame clones are kept and a portion is missing. The sample lists over 200,000 clones, about 90% occurring once. While infection was still active, Seattle patients were enrolled and then followed longitudinally. The CDR3 is 15 amino acids. Germline V gene lookup returns CDR1 SGHRS and CDR2 YFSETQ. V trimming: 4 bases; J trimming: 7 bases; junction bases outside the gene matches: 10. The chain recombines TRBV5-1 with TRBJ2-1; TRBD1 aligns across 8 bases. Sequenced material: peripheral blood. This clonotype was sampled from a man aged 55 to 69 with COVID-19, enrolled during active disease. This CDR3 is CASSPRDRQTNEQFF. For the CDR3, the DNA is TGCGCCAGCAGCCCGCGGGACAGGCAAACAAATGAGCAGTTCTTC. Filled out from reference TRBV5-1 and TRBJ2-1, the complete variable domain reads KAGVTQTPRYLIKTRGQQVTLSCSPISGHRSVSWYQQTPGQGLQFLFEYFSETQRNKGNFPGRFSGRQFSNSRSEMNVSTLELGDSALYLCASSPRDRQTNEQFFGPGTRLTVL.